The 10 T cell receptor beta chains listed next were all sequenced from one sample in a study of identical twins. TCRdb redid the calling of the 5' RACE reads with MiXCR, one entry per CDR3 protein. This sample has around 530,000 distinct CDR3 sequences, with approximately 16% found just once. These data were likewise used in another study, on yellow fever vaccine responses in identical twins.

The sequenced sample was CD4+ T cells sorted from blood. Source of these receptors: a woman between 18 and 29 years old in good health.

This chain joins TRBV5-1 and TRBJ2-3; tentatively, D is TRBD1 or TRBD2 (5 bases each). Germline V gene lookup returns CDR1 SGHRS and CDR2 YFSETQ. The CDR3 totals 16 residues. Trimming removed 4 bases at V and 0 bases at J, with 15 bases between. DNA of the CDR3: TGCGCCAGCAGCACACTCGGGACGGAAAGCACAGATACGCAGTATTTT. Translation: CASSTLGTESTDTQYF.

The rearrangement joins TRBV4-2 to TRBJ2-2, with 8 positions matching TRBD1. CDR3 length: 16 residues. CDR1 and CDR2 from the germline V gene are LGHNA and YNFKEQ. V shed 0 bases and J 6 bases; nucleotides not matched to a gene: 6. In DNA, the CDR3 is TGTGCCAGCAGCCAAGAATCAGGGGGCATTCCCGGGGAGCTGTTTTTT. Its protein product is CASSQESGGIPGELFF.

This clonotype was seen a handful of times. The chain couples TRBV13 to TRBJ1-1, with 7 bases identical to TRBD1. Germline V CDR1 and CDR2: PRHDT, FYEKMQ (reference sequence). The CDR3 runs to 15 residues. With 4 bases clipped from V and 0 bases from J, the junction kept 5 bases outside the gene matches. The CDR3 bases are TGTGCCAGCAGCTCCCGACAGGGCATGAACACTGAAGCTTTCTTT. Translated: CASSSRQGMNTEAFF.

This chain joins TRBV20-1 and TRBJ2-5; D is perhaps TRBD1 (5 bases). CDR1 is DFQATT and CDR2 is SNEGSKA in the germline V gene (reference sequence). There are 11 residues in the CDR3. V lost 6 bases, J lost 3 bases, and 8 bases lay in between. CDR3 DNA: TGCAGTGCGACCAGGGAAGAGACCCAGTACTTC. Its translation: CSATREETQYF.

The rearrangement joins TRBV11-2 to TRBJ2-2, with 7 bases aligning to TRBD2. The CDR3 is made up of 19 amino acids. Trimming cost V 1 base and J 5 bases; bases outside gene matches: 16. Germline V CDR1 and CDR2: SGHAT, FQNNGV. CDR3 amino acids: CASSLVSAGRGRGTGELFF. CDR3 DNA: TGTGCCAGCAGCTTAGTGAGTGCCGGTCGCGGGAGAGGTACCGGGGAGCTGTTTTTT.

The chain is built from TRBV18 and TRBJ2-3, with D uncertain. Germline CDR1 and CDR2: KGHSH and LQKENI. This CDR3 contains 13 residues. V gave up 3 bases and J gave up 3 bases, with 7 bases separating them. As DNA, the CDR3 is TGTGCCAGCTCACCGGACCAGACAGATACGCAGTATTTT. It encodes CASSPDQTDTQYF.

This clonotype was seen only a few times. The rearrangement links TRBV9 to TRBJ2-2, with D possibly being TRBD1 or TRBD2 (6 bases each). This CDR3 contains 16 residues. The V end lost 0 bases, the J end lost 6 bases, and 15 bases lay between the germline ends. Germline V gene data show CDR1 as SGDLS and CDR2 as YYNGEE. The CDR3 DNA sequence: TGTGCCAGCAGCGTAGGGGGGCTAGCGTTTGCCGGGGAGCTGTTTTTT. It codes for CASSVGGLAFAGELFF.

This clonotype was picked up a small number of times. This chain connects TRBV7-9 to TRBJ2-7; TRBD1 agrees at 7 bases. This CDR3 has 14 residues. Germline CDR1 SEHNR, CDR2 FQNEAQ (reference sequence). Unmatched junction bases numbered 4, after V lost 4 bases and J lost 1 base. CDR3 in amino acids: CASSSQQGSYEQYF. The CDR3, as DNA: TGTGCCAGCAGCTCACAACAGGGGTCCTACGAGCAGTACTTC.

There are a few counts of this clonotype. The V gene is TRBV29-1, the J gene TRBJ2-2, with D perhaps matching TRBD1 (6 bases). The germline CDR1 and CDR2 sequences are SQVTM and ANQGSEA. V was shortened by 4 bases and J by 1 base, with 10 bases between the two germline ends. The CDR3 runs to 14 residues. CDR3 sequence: CSVAKGENTGELFF. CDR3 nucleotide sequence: TGCAGCGTTGCTAAGGGGGAGAACACCGGGGAGCTGTTTTTT.

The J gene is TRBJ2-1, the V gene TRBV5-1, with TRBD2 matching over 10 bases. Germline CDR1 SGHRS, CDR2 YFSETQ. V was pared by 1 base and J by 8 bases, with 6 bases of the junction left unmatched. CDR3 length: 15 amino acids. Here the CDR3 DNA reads TGCGCCAGCAGCTTGACGCTAGCGGGAGTACATGAGCAGTTCTTC. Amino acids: CASSLTLAGVHEQFF.